The next 12 T cell receptor beta chains were all read from a single sample in a study of graft-versus-host responses after intestinal transplantation. These receptors are not linked to any known antigen. Data came from immunoSEQ multiplex PCR; TCRdb stores just in-frame clones and leaves some out. The repertoire consists of under 95,000 clones, with about four fifths occurring once and the leading ten covering 0.75% to 0.85%. The sequencing used unstimulated CD4+ T cells sorted from spleen or lymph node cells, collected before intestinal transplant. Source of these receptors: a human donor who received an intestinal transplant.

The chain uses TRBV28 and TRBJ2-5, with D hard to call. The germline CDR1 and CDR2 sequences are MDHEN and SYDVKM. The V and J ends lost 8 bases and 6 bases respectively, with 13 bases between them. The CDR3 length is 12 residues. CDR3 bases: TGTGCCAGCTGTCGGAGTCAGAAGACCCAGTACTTC. It yields the protein CASCRSQKTQYF.

The V call is TRBV19, the J call TRBJ1-1, with D possibly TRBD1 on 6 matching bases. The CDR3 extends over 16 amino acids. The germline gives CDR1 LNHDA, CDR2 SQIVND (reference sequence). V lost 4 bases and J lost 1, with 16 bases in between. As DNA, the CDR3 is TGTGCCAGTAGTACTACCTTTGGACAGAGGAACACTGAAGCTTTCTTT. This codes for CASSTTFGQRNTEAFF.

This sequence joins TRBV2 and TRBJ2-1; 7 nucleotides line up with TRBD1. This CDR3 is 13 amino acids long. Germline V gene lookup returns CDR1 SNHLY and CDR2 FYNNEI. The ends lost 5 bases at V and 7 bases at J; junction bases unmatched: 5. The CDR3 bases are TGTGCCAGCAGTAAACAGGGGCAGAATGAGCAGTTCTTC. Translated, it gives CASSKQGQNEQFF. Using reference TRBV2 and TRBJ2-1 for the parts outside the CDR3, the full variable domain is EPEVTQTPSHQVTQMGQEVILRCVPISNHLYFYWYRQILGQKVEFLVSFYNNEISEKSEIFDDQFSVERPDGSNFTLKIRSTKLEDSAMYFCASSKQGQNEQFFGPGTRLTVL.

This chain connects TRBV28 to TRBJ2-5; 7 bases map to TRBD1. The germline V gene encodes CDR1 MDHEN and CDR2 SYDVKM. J was trimmed by 3 bases and V by 9 bases; bases with no gene match: 4. The CDR3 is 12 residues long. CDR3 region: CASTGAKETQYF. CDR3 bases: TGTGCCAGTACAGGGGCAAAAGAGACCCAGTACTTC.

The V and J genes are TRBV4-1 and TRBJ1-2, with unresolved D. Between the trimmed V and J ends, which lost 1 base and 8 bases, there was a span of 8 bases. Germline CDR1 reads MGHRA; CDR2 reads YSYEKL. The CDR3 is made up of 12 amino acids. The CDR3 loop is CASSQVLGGYTF. The DNA of the CDR3 is TGCGCCAGCAGCCAAGTACTGGGCGGCTACACCTTC.

This clone was recorded a few times. This sequence joins TRBV7-9 and TRBJ1-2; D call uncertain. CDR3 size: 11 residues. Germline CDR1 is SEHNR and CDR2 is FQNEAQ (reference sequence). Trimming stripped 5 bases from V and 8 bases from J, with 9 bases between. This CDR3 is CASSHVGGYTF. Written as DNA, the CDR3 is TGTGCCAGCAGCCACGTGGGCGGCTACACCTTC.

The CDR3 DNA is TGTGCCAGCAGCTTGGGGGCGGGGTGGGTAGAGACCCAGTACTTC. As protein: CASSLGAGWVETQYF. The genes are TRBV5-6 and TRBJ2-5; weak D call: TRBD2 (6 bases). Germline lookup yields CDR1 SGHDT and CDR2 YYEEEE. This CDR3 is built from 15 residues. V dropped 0 bases and J dropped 4 bases, with 13 bases sitting between them. The entire variable domain, with the rest obtained from reference TRBV5-6 and TRBJ2-5, is as follows: DAGVTQSPTHLIKTRGQQVTLRCSPKSGHDTVSWYQQALGQGPQFIFQYYEEEERQRGNFPDRFSGHQFPNYSSELNVNALLLGDSALYLCASSLGAGWVETQYFGPGTRLLVL.

The V call is TRBV27, the J call TRBJ2-3, with 7 bases identical to TRBD1. The CDR3 loop spans 20 amino acids. J was trimmed by 2 bases and V by 2 bases; bases with no gene match: 19. Germline V gene lookup returns CDR1 MNHEY and CDR2 SMNVEV (reference sequence). The CDR3 loop is CASSLAIIGPEGGFTDTQYF. DNA of the CDR3: TGTGCCAGCAGTTTAGCAATAATCGGCCCAGAAGGGGGCTTCACAGATACGCAGTATTTT.

The rearrangement joins TRBV4-1 to TRBJ2-1; TRBD2 matches at 9 bases. CDR3 size: 16 residues. Germline V gene data show CDR1 as MGHRA and CDR2 as YSYEKL. V lost 1 base to trimming and J lost 3 bases; unmatched junction nucleotides: 4. DNA of the CDR3: TGCGCCAGCAGCCAAGGAACTAGCGGGTACTACAATGAGCAGTTCTTC. This encodes CASSQGTSGYYNEQFF.

The count of this clone is one. The rearrangement joins TRBV7-8 to TRBJ2-4; 10 nucleotides match TRBD2. The CDR3 is 17 amino acids. Germline V gives CDR1 SGHVS, CDR2 FQNEAQ. With V trimmed by 1 base and J by 3 bases, 6 bases remained unmatched. CDR3: CASSLELAGWGKNIQYF. CDR3 nucleotide sequence: TGTGCCAGCAGCTTAGAACTAGCGGGATGGGGCAAAAACATTCAGTACTTC.

This clone was seen only a few times. The rearrangement links TRBV6-5 to TRBJ2-1, with 9 nucleotides matching TRBD1. There are 13 residues in the CDR3. The junction had 9 bases not matched to a gene; V was cut back by 2 bases and J by 16 bases. Germline-derived CDR1 and CDR2 are MNHEY and SVGAGI. DNA of the CDR3: TGTGCCAGCAGTTACGATGGTCGGGACAGGGTTTTCTTC. This sequence encodes CASSYDGRDRVFF.

The chain links TRBV19 to TRBJ1-2, with 8 bases lining up with TRBD1. The CDR3 runs 13 residues. The J segment lost 2 bases and the V segment lost 6 bases, leaving 2 bases of the junction unmatched. CDR1 and CDR2 (germline): LNHDA, SQIVND (reference sequence). CDR3 bases: TGTGCCAGTAGGGGGGACAGGAACTATGGCTACACCTTC. Translation gives CASRGDRNYGYTF.